This passage covers 17 T cell receptor beta chains from one sample sequenced in a study of T cells in Graves' hyperthyroidism and ophthalmopathy. RNA transcripts served as the template for amplifying TCR beta CDR3 regions. TCR CDR3 regions were first amplified by RT-PCR with HTBI primers. TCRdb fed the multiplex PCR reads into MiXCR, producing one record per CDR3 protein. The sample lists some 560,000 distinct CDR3 sequences; 15% to 19% were seen once. The sample consisted of blood. The receptors were sampled from a woman aged 30 to 39 with Graves' hyperthyroidism.

This clonotype showed up just a few times. V usage is TRBV5-4 and J usage is TRBJ1-1, with 7 bases aligning to TRBD1. CDR1 and CDR2 from the germline V gene are SGHNT and YYREEE (reference sequence). This CDR3 is built from 16 residues. V trimming: 4 bases; J trimming: 3 bases; junction bases outside the gene matches: 12. CDR3 sequence: CASSPEPDRADTEAFF. The CDR3 DNA reads as TGTGCCAGCAGCCCCGAGCCCGACAGGGCAGACACTGAAGCTTTCTTT.

This clonotype was counted only a few times. The genes are TRBV15 and TRBJ1-2; 9 positions match TRBD1. Unmatched junction bases numbered 20, after V lost 1 base and J lost 8 bases. CDR3 length equals 19 residues. In germline, CDR1 is LNHNV, CDR2 YYDKDF (reference sequence). For the CDR3, the DNA is TGTGCCACCAGCAGAGTCCCAGAAGGGCTAGGGGGACAGGGACCCGGCTACACCTTC. Translation gives CATSRVPEGLGGQGPGYTF.

There are many counts of this clonotype. V and J are TRBV2 and TRBJ2-5; 11 bases agree with TRBD1. The J segment lost 2 bases and the V segment lost 6 bases, leaving 11 bases of the junction unmatched. This CDR3 region has 17 residues. In germline, CDR1 is SNHLY, CDR2 FYNNEI. The CDR3 sequence: CASREGTGGPPQETQYF. Written as DNA, the CDR3 is TGTGCCAGCAGGGAGGGGACAGGGGGACCGCCGCAAGAGACCCAGTACTTC.

This clonotype appeared many times. This rearrangement joins TRBV30 to TRBJ2-1; weak D call: TRBD1 (5 bases). The CDR3 runs 13 residues. Deletions cut 3 bases from V and 8 bases from J, with 14 bases between. Germline V CDR1 and CDR2: GTSNPN, SVGIG (reference sequence). CDR3 in amino acids: CAWSPMIRDEQFF. CDR3 bases: TGTGCCTGGAGCCCCATGATCAGGGATGAGCAGTTCTTC. Based on the CDR3 plus reference TRBV30 and TRBJ2-1, the full variable domain is SQTIHQWPATLVQPVGSPLSLECTVEGTSNPNLYWYRQAAGRGLQLLFYSVGIGQISSEVPQNLSASRPQDRQFILSSKKLLLSDSGFYLCAWSPMIRDEQFFGPGTRLTVL.

This chain uses TRBV19 with TRBJ2-1; 10 positions agree with TRBD2. V was clipped by 6 bases and J by 0 bases; unmatched bases: 11. The germline V gene has CDR1 LNHDA and CDR2 SQIVND (reference sequence). The length of the CDR3 is 18 residues. CDR3 protein: CASSPGGLADTSYNEQFF. The CDR3 coding sequence is TGTGCCAGTAGCCCCGGCGGACTAGCGGATACCTCCTACAATGAGCAGTTCTTC.

This clonotype was seen many times. The chain uses TRBV5-1 and TRBJ2-3; 8 bases are a match to TRBD2. CDR1 and CDR2 (germline): SGHRS, YFSETQ. J gave up 4 bases and V 1 base, and 8 bases lay outside the gene matches. This CDR3 spans 16 amino acids. The CDR3 is CASSLRSGSGSDTQYF. For the CDR3, the DNA is TGCGCCAGCAGCTTGCGAAGCGGGAGTGGGTCAGATACGCAGTATTTT.

This clonotype turned up a few times. The chain has TRBV18 and TRBJ2-3, with 11 bases matching TRBD1. This CDR3 is built from 17 residues. Germline-derived CDR1 and CDR2 are KGHSH and LQKENI. After removal of 2 bases from V and 3 bases from J, the junction contained 7 bases not matched to a gene. The CDR3 protein is CASSPTAGTGGTDTQYF. The CDR3 DNA is TGTGCCAGCTCACCAACTGCCGGGACAGGGGGAACAGATACGCAGTATTTT.

This clonotype was counted between two and nine times. The rearrangement joins TRBV4-3 to TRBJ2-1; TRBD2 matches 7 bases. Looked up from germline, CDR1 is LGHNA and CDR2 is YSLEER. This CDR3 has 15 residues. V dropped 3 bases and J dropped 8; count of bases not matched to a gene: 10. The CDR3 DNA is TGCGCCAGCAGCCAGGCCTGGACTAGTTACTATGAGCAGTTCTTC. Translated, it gives CASSQAWTSYYEQFF.

This clonotype has ten or more counts. The V call is TRBV5-1, the J call TRBJ2-2; 8 bases are a match to TRBD2. This CDR3 has 14 amino acids. Germline CDR1 reads SGHRS; CDR2 reads YFSETQ. V lost 5 bases, J lost 3 bases, and 3 bases stayed unmatched. The chain's CDR3 is CASRTGGDTGELFF. CDR3 nucleotides: TGCGCCAGCAGAACGGGAGGGGACACCGGGGAGCTGTTTTTT.

This clonotype was seen ten or more times. V and J are TRBV3-1 and TRBJ2-1; the D gene is possibly TRBD1 (6 bases). The CDR3 extends over 14 amino acids. Trimming left V 2 bases short and J 9 bases short, with 14 bases between. Looked up from germline, CDR1 is LGHDT and CDR2 is YNNKEL (reference sequence). The CDR3 DNA reads TGTGCCAGCAGCCAAATACAGGGAACTGGTGAGCAGTTCTTC. Translation: CASSQIQGTGEQFF.

This clonotype was detected only a few times. The V gene is TRBV4-1, the J gene TRBJ2-3; D unclear. This CDR3 region has 13 residues. Trimming cost V 5 bases and J 3 bases, with 9 bases left between them. From germline, CDR1 is MGHRA and CDR2 YSYEKL. The CDR3 loop is CASSLRPTDTQYF. The CDR3 nucleotides are TGCGCCAGCAGCTTAAGGCCGACAGATACGCAGTATTTT.

At least ten counts were recorded for this clonotype. The chain links TRBV2 to TRBJ2-3; 8 bases line up with TRBD2. V lost 8 bases and J lost 6; bases outside the gene matches: 10. The CDR3 consists of 14 residues. The germline V gene has CDR1 SNHLY and CDR2 FYNNEI. This CDR3 reads CASPGLGSIDTQYF. The CDR3 bases are TGTGCCAGCCCGGGACTAGGGTCCATCGATACGCAGTATTTT.

The sample holds many counts of this clonotype. The chain combines TRBV6-6 with TRBJ2-1; 10 nucleotides agree with TRBD2. J gave up 8 bases and V 0 bases, and 4 bases lay outside the gene matches. This CDR3 has 15 residues. Germline V gene data show CDR1 as MNHNY and CDR2 as SVGAGI (reference sequence). CDR3 DNA sequence: TGTGCCAGCAGTTACTCCCTAGCGGGAGTCTATGAGCAGTTCTTC. It is translated as CASSYSLAGVYEQFF.

In its sample, this clonotype was seen many times. The rearrangement uses TRBV30 and TRBJ2-7; tentatively, D is TRBD2 (5 bases). The V gene lost 4 bases and the J gene lost 2 bases, with 9 bases spanning the gap. CDR1 is GTSNPN and CDR2 is SVGIG in the germline V gene (reference sequence). The CDR3 spans 12 residues. The chain's CDR3 is CAWKGATYEQYF. The DNA for the CDR3 is TGTGCCTGGAAGGGAGCGACCTACGAGCAGTACTTC.

The sample holds a few counts of this clonotype. The V and J genes are TRBV28 and TRBJ2-7; weak D call: TRBD2 (6 bases). Germline values: CDR1 MDHEN, CDR2 SYDVKM. Trimming stripped 5 bases from V and 1 base from J, with 9 bases between. The CDR3 extends over 13 amino acids. CDR3 DNA sequence: TGTGCCAGCAGTATAGGACTATCCTACGAGCAGTACTTC. It specifies CASSIGLSYEQYF.

The DNA for the CDR3 is TGTGCCAGCAGCCCCACCGACAGCCATCAGCCCCAGCATTTT. Translated: CASSPTDSHQPQHF. The genes are TRBV11-2 and TRBJ1-5; D perhaps matches TRBD1 (5 bases). Germline loops: CDR1 SGHAT, CDR2 FQNNGV. Trimming removed 5 bases at V and 5 bases at J, with 13 bases between. There are 14 residues in the CDR3.

The sample holds a few counts of this clonotype. The V gene is TRBV6-1, the J gene TRBJ2-3, with TRBD2 matching over 9 bases. Unmatched junction bases numbered 1, after V lost 4 bases and J lost 5 bases. The CDR3 extends over 13 amino acids. Germline CDR1 and CDR2: MNHNS and SASEGT. DNA for the CDR3: TGTGCCAGCAGTGGCGGGAGGGTAGATACGCAGTATTTT. Its protein product is CASSGGRVDTQYF.